The 12 T cell receptor beta chains in this list originate from one sample, sequenced in a study of regulatory T cells in long-lasting Graves disease. Time point denoted: newly diagnosed GD, antithyroid drugs for less than 3 months. PBMCs were the source of the RNA used for TCR sequencing. Arm-PCR of CDR3 regions and iRepertoire HTBI primers were used to build TCR beta libraries. TCRdb redid the calling of the multiplex PCR reads with MiXCR, one entry per CDR3 protein. The sample contains approximately 560,000 distinct CDR3 sequences, around 15% of which appear only once. The same sample was also used in a study of T cells in Graves' hyperthyroidism and ophthalmopathy.

The sample here was peripheral blood mononuclear cells (PBMCs), taken at new diagnosis, from a patient treated with antithyroid drugs. Receptor source: a man aged 18 to 29 with Graves disease.

This clonotype was seen repeatedly, ten times or more. The chain couples TRBV28 to TRBJ2-1; TRBD2 matches at 12 bases. From germline, CDR1 is MDHEN and CDR2 SYDVKM. The CDR3 is 14 residues long. J was trimmed by 9 bases and V by 8 bases; bases with no gene match: 8. The CDR3 region is CASLLAGGQGEQFF. DNA for the CDR3: TGTGCCAGCTTGCTAGCGGGAGGGCAGGGTGAGCAGTTCTTC.

This clonotype was detected ten times or more. The chain recombines TRBV10-3 with TRBJ2-1; 14 bases fit TRBD2. The CDR3 spans 14 residues. The germline CDR1 and CDR2 sequences are ENHRY and SYGVKD. The V and J ends lost 10 bases and 8 bases, in that order; junction bases with no gene match: 7. CDR3 nucleotide sequence: TGTGCCACGACTAGCGGGAGGGCCGAGGATGAGCAGTTCTTC. It is translated as CATTSGRAEDEQFF.

This clonotype was counted at least ten times. The rearrangement uses TRBV12-3 or TRBV12-4 and TRBJ2-1; no reliable D call. The CDR3 spans 14 residues. Trimming took off 1 base at V and 1 base at J, with 5 bases between the two ends. CDR3 sequence (DNA): TGTGCCAGCAGTTTAGAGTTGTCCTACAATGAGCAGTTCTTC. Residues: CASSLELSYNEQFF.

This chain connects TRBV2 to TRBJ2-3; D call uncertain. Germline CDR1 SNHLY, CDR2 FYNNEI. There are 16 residues in the CDR3. V lost 6 bases, J lost 5 bases, and 21 bases lay in between. The CDR3 loop reads CASSGPGRTIVDTQYF. The CDR3 region has the DNA TGTGCCAGCAGCGGTCCAGGACGGACCATTGTAGATACGCAGTATTTT.

This clonotype has more than one count but fewer than ten. The chain employs TRBV6-1 and TRBJ1-1; 8 nucleotides match TRBD1. Trimming cost V 6 bases and J 3 bases; bases outside gene matches: 15. This CDR3 spans 17 amino acids. Per the germline V gene, CDR1 is MNHNS and CDR2 is SASEGT. In DNA form, the CDR3 reads TGTGCCAGCAGCCCTCCCGGGACAGGTTATGAGGACACTGAAGCTTTCTTT. Translated: CASSPPGTGYEDTEAFF.

This clonotype was detected ten times or more. CDR3 region: CSVDGRGTDTQYF. The CDR3 coding sequence is TGCAGCGTTGACGGCAGGGGCACAGATACGCAGTATTTT. The chain recombines TRBV29-1 with TRBJ2-3; D possibly corresponds to TRBD1 (5 bases). Germline V gene data show CDR1 as SQVTM and CDR2 as ANQGSEA. Trimming took off 3 bases at V and 1 base at J, with 8 bases between the two ends. The CDR3 is made up of 13 amino acids.

This clonotype was observed a handful of times. The chain has TRBV7-2 and TRBJ2-5; TRBD2 matches 10 bases. The trim removed 1 base at V and 4 bases at J, leaving 18 bases unmatched. Germline V gene sequence: CDR1 SGHTA, CDR2 FQGNSA. CDR3 length: 20 residues. The DNA for the CDR3 is TGTGCCAGCAGCTTAGAGGGGAATCCTAGCGGGAGACCGTTCCGAGAGACCCAGTACTTC. Amino acid sequence: CASSLEGNPSGRPFRETQYF. The full variable domain, its missing parts supplied by reference TRBV7-2 and TRBJ2-5, is GAGVSQSPSNKVTEKGKDVELRCDPISGHTALYWYRQSLGQGLEFLIYFQGNSAPDKSGLPSDRFSAERTGGSVSTLTIQRTQQEDSAVYLCASSLEGNPSGRPFRETQYFGPGTRLLVL.

Points on this clonotype: This clone may be a read error of a much larger clone one base away. V is TRBV6-5 and J is TRBJ2-5; no clear D gene. The germline gives CDR1 MNHEY, CDR2 SVGAGI. The CDR3 consists of 15 residues. CDR3 loop: CASSYNTPRAETQCF. DNA of the CDR3: TGTGCCAGCAGTTACAACACTCCCCGGGCAGAGACCCAGTGCTTC.

This clonotype has more than one count but fewer than ten. J is TRBJ1-5 and V is TRBV6-1, with a possible D match to TRBD1 (5 bases). The CDR3 has 16 amino acids. V was shortened by 5 bases and J by 1 base, with 15 bases between the two germline ends. Germline lookup yields CDR1 MNHNS and CDR2 SASEGT. CDR3 sequence: CASSRALDRSNQPQHF. Written as DNA, the CDR3 is TGTGCCAGCAGTCGCGCCCTTGACAGAAGCAATCAGCCCCAGCATTTT.

This clonotype was counted a few times. This chain uses TRBV4-1 with TRBJ2-7; no clear D. Between the trimmed V and J ends, which lost 4 bases and 7 bases, there was a span of 17 bases. Germline CDR1 MGHRA, CDR2 YSYEKL. The CDR3 is 14 residues long. The CDR3 spells CASSRSGPAREQYF. CDR3 in DNA: TGCGCCAGCAGCCGGTCAGGCCCTGCTAGAGAGCAGTACTTC.

The table lists this clonotype with a few counts. V usage is TRBV27 and J usage is TRBJ2-7, with D hard to call. The V gene's germline CDR1 is MNHEY and CDR2 SMNVEV (reference sequence). The CDR3 is 15 residues long. V shed 8 bases and J shed 2 bases, with 19 bases lying between them. The CDR3 bases are TGTGCCAGCCAGTCCAGGTGGACGGAGCCCTACGAGCAGTACTTC. Translation gives CASQSRWTEPYEQYF.

This clonotype was seen at least ten times. The chain combines TRBV6-4 with TRBJ2-7, with a weak D call TRBD2 (5 bases). Germline V lookup: CDR1 MRHNA, CDR2 SNTAGT. CDR3 size: 13 residues. V lost 3 bases, J lost 12 bases, and 18 bases lay in between. The DNA of the CDR3 is TGTGCCAGCAGTGAGAATAAACTAGGAGGCGCGTACTTC. Translating gives CASSENKLGGAYF.